The T cell receptor (beta chain) under discussion was sequenced for a study of control samples from healthy donors and cancer patients. The protocol was immunoSEQ multiplex PCR, while the TCRdb copy is restricted to in-frame clones and leaves out a portion. Here the sample spans 65,000 to 75,000 clones, approximately 84% being singletons. The germline V gene has CDR1 MNHEY and CDR2 SVGAGI. The CDR3 is made up of 16 amino acids. V dropped 2 bases and J dropped 0 bases, with 11 bases sitting between them. This clone appeared a single time. This TCR was recovered from a woman aged 50 to 60 in good health. Sequencing was carried out using blood. The chain links TRBV6-5 to TRBJ1-3; D is unclear. For the CDR3, the DNA is TGTGCCAGCAGTTACGGGCACCTCACCTCTGGAAACACCATATATTTT. This gives the protein CASSYGHLTSGNTIYF.